The rows below give T cell receptor beta chains drawn from one sample of a study of CD8 T cell repertoires and HIV-1 epitope variants. Sequenced by immunoSEQ multiplex PCR; TCRdb stores in-frame clones only, minus some. The repertoire includes under 7,000 clones, roughly 70% of them detected once, and 35% to 45% sits in the top ten. Antigen specificity for these receptors is unknown. The sample was cultured CD8+ T cells derived from PBMCs. These receptors were taken from a male donor with HIV. The CDR3 runs from the conserved cysteine through the conserved F or W. A D gene is named only where the DNA matches it firmly. Some rows have no size entry. The others give once, few or many, or a class for an expanded clone.

abundance	d_gene	v_gene	j_gene	CDR3nt	CDR3aa
.	TRBD1	TRBV29-1	TRBJ2-1	TGCAGCGTCATGGGAGGGACAGGGGAGAATGAGCAGTTCTTC	CSVMGGTGENEQFF
.	TRBD2	TRBV5-1	TRBJ2-5	TGCGCCAGCAGCTTGGGGGGACTAGCGGTACAAGAGACCCAGTACTTC	CASSLGGLAVQETQYF
.	.	TRBV10-3	TRBJ2-5	TGTGCCATCAGTGAGTCGAACAGGCGGGCGGAGACCCAGTACTTC	CAISESNRRAETQYF
.	.	TRBV9	TRBJ2-3	TGTGCCAGCAGCGTAGGGGGCCTGGGGACAGATACGCAGTATTTT	CASSVGGLGTDTQYF
few	.	TRBV11-2	TRBJ2-2	TGTGCCAGCAGCGTAACAGCGAACACCGGGGAGCTGTTTTTT	CASSVTANTGELFF
.	TRBD1	TRBV9	TRBJ1-1	TGTGCCAGCAGCGATCCCGGGACAGGGGACACTGAAGCTTTCTTT	CASSDPGTGDTEAFF
few	.	TRBV19	TRBJ1-2	TGTGCCGTGACGCGGGGAGGGACGAACTATGGCTACACCTTC	CAVTRGGTNYGYTF
few	.	TRBV5-4	TRBJ1-6	TGTGCCAGCAGCCACAGGGAGGCCAATTCACCCCTCCACTTT	CASSHREANSPLHF
.	TRBD2	TRBV10-2	TRBJ2-3	TGCGCCAGCAGTGAGATAGGACTAGCGGGCGATACGCAGTATTTT	CASSEIGLAGDTQYF
.	TRBD2	TRBV5-4	TRBJ2-3	TGTGCCAGCAGCGGGGGAGGGACGAGGGGCACAGATACGCAGTATTTT	CASSGGGTRGTDTQYF
.	.	TRBV2	TRBJ2-7	TGTGCCAGCAGCGACGACACGTACGAGCAGTACTTC	CASSDDTYEQYF
few	.	TRBV19	TRBJ1-2	TGTGCCAGTAGTATAGATCGCCGACAGGCCTCCGGGCACTATGGCTACACCTTC	CASSIDRRQASGHYGYTF
.	.	TRBV5-4	TRBJ1-2	TGTGCCAGCAGCTTGGAGGAGGGTACCGCCTATGGCTACACCTTC	CASSLEEGTAYGYTF
.	.	TRBV29-1	TRBJ2-1	TGCAGCGTTGTCCCTGGCTCCTACAATGAGCAGTTCTTC	CSVVPGSYNEQFF
.	TRBD2	TRBV13	TRBJ2-6	TGTGCCAGCAGCCCTCTTCTGGGGGCCCTAGCGGGGGACGGTGGGGCCAACGTCCTGACTTTC	CASSPLLGALAGDGGANVLTF
.	.	TRBV19	TRBJ1-2	TGTGCCAGTAGTATTATGAGGGGGGAAGATGGCTACACCTTC	CASSIMRGEDGYTF
few	.	TRBV19	TRBJ1-1	TGTGCCAGTGCGTCGGGAGGGATCACTGAAGCTTTCTTT	CASASGGITEAFF